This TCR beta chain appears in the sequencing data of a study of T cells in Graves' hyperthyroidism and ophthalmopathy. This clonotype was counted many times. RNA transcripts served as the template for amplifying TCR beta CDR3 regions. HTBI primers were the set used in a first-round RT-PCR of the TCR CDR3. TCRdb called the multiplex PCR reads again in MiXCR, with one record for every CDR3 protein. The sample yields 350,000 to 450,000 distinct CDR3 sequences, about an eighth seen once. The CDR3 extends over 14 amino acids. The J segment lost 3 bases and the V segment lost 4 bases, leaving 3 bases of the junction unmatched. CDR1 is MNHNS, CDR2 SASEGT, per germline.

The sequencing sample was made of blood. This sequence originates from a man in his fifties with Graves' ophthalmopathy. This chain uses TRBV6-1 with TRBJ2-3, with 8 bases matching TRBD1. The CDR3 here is CASSGGQETDTQYF. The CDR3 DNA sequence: TGTGCCAGCAGTGGGGGACAGGAGACAGATACGCAGTATTTT.